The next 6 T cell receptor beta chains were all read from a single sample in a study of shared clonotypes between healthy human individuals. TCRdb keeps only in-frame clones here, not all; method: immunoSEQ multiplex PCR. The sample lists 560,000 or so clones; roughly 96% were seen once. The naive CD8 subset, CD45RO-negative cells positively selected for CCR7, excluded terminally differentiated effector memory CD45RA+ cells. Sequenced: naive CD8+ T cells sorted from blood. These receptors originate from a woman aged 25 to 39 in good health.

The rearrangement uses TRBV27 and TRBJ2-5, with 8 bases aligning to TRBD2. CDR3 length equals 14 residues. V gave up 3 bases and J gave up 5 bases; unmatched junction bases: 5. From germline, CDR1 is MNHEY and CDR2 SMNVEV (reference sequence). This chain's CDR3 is CASSFAGGDETQYF. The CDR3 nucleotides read TGTGCCAGCAGTTTTGCGGGGGGCGACGAGACCCAGTACTTC.

DNA of the CDR3: TGTGCCAGCACTTGGCTAGCGGGGAACAATGAGCAGTTCTTC. Translated, it gives CASTWLAGNNEQFF. The chain employs TRBV28 and TRBJ2-1; 9 bases are a match to TRBD2. The CDR3 is made up of 14 amino acids. Germline CDR1 reads MDHEN; CDR2 reads SYDVKM. V shed 7 bases and J 5 bases; nucleotides not matched to a gene: 6.

In DNA form, the CDR3 reads TGCAGCGTTGCTCCCGGGAGTGGGTACGAGCAGTACTTC. It specifies CSVAPGSGYEQYF. J is TRBJ2-7 and V is TRBV29-1, with D tentatively TRBD2 (6 bases). The length of the CDR3 is 13 residues. The V end lost 4 bases, the J end lost 4 bases, and 14 bases lay between the germline ends. Per the germline V gene, CDR1 is SQVTM and CDR2 is ANQGSEA.

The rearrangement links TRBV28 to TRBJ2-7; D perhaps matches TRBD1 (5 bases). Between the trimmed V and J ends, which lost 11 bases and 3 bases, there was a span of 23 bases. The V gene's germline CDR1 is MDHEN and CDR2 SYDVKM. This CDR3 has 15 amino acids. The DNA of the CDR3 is TGTGCCGTGGTAGTGTGGCAGGGAAGTCTCTACGAGCAGTACTTC. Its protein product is CAVVVWQGSLYEQYF.

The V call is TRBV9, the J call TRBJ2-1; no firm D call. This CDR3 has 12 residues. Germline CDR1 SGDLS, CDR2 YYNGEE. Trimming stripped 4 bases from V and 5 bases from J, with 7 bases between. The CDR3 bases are TGTGCCAGCAGCCCCGACGACAATGAGCAGTTCTTC. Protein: CASSPDDNEQFF.

CDR3 nucleotide sequence: TGTGCCAGCAGGGGGACTAGCGGGAGTTATGAGCAGTTCTTC. It translates to CASRGTSGSYEQFF. This chain connects TRBV2 to TRBJ2-1; 14 nucleotides match TRBD2. Germline values: CDR1 SNHLY, CDR2 FYNNEI. Germline trimming cut 6 bases from V and 8 bases from J; bases unmatched to any gene: 3. CDR3 size: 14 residues.